This TCR beta chain was sequenced for a study of T cell responses to AZD1222 COVID-19 vaccine. Whole-study results and caveats: Only six or seven AZD1222 recipients were seropositive at baseline. Spike was spanned by vaccine-associated CD4 TCRs, with dominance at 160-218 and 743-854. A rise in Spike-specific TCR breadth and depth followed two AZD1222 doses.

A single count supports this clone. Its specificity is not known. The protocol was immunoSEQ multiplex PCR, while the TCRdb copy is restricted to in-frame clones and leaves out a portion. The data contain approximately 170,000 clones, approximately 90% of them singletons. CDR1 is MNHEY, CDR2 SVGAGI, per germline. V was clipped by 7 bases and J by 3 bases, with 17 bases between them. The CDR3 consists of 15 residues. Specimen: peripheral blood, collected 28 days after the second AZD1222 dose. The sequence was obtained from an adult who received the AZD1222 COVID-19 vaccine. This chain links TRBV6-5 with TRBJ2-3; D is possibly TRBD2 (6 bases). DNA for the CDR3: TGTGCCAGCACCGTAACTAGCTTACTAACAGATACGCAGTATTTT. This codes for CASTVTSLLTDTQYF.